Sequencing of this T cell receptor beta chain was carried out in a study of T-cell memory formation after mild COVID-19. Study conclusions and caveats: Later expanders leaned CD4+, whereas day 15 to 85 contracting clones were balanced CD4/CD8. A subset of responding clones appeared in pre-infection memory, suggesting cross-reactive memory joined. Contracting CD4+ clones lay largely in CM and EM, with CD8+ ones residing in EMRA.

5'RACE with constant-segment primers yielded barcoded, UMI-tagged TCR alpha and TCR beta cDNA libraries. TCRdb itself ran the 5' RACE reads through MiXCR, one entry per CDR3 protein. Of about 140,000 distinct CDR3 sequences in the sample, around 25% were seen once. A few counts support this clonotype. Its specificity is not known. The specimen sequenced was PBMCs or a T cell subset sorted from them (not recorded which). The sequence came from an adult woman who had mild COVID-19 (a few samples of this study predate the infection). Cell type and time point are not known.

CDR3 loop: CASSQEYGTSDSYEQYF. The CDR3, as DNA: TGCGCCAGCAGCCAAGAATACGGGACTAGCGACTCCTACGAGCAGTACTTC. The J gene is TRBJ2-7, the V gene TRBV4-3; TRBD2 matches at 10 bases. V shed 0 bases, J shed 0 bases, and the junction held 5 bases outside the gene matches. Germline V CDR1 and CDR2: LGHNA, YSLEER. The CDR3 sequence is 17 residues long.